The T cell receptor beta chain described here comes from a study of T-cell reconstitution after alpha-beta-depleted transplantation in children. Overall study results and limits: Surviving recipient cells, namely T cells and thymic progenitors, were the source of high day-60 TCRbeta diversity in some patients.

The CDR3 extends over 13 amino acids. Looked up from germline, CDR1 is MNHEY and CDR2 is SMNVEV (reference sequence). Deletions cut 9 bases from V and 7 bases from J, with 15 bases between. This clonotype was detected ten times or more. The antigen is undetermined. This sample's TCRbeta library carried unique molecular identifier barcodes. In TCRdb, the PCR reads were re-called with MiXCR into one record per CDR3 protein. The data contain over 150,000 distinct CDR3 sequences, over 8.5% of them singletons. Sequenced material: PBMCs, taken before TCRalphabeta/CD19-depleted stem cell transplant. The receptor's source is a boy under 10 years old with acute myeloid leukemia, due to receive a stem cell transplant. V usage is TRBV27 and J usage is TRBJ2-2; D is ambiguous. This CDR3 is CASALSLGGELFF. Here the CDR3 DNA reads TGTGCCAGTGCTCTCTCCTTGGGCGGGGAGCTGTTTTTT.